Below, 6 T cell receptor beta chains from the same sample are listed, as sequenced in a study of cytomegalovirus exposure and HLA in healthy donors. With 60 Vbeta and 13 Jbeta primers, the PCR was carried out. The method was immunoSEQ multiplex PCR; TCRdb's version includes in-frame clones alone and lacks a portion of them. Of about 150,000 clones listed, roughly 80% are singletons. The sequenced sample consisted of PBMCs. These receptors came from a human donor in good health.

The chain joins TRBV19 to TRBJ1-1; tentatively, D is TRBD1 (5 bases). Germline values: CDR1 LNHDA, CDR2 SQIVND (reference sequence). The length of the CDR3 is 13 residues. Trimming left V 8 bases short and J 6 bases short, with 16 bases between. This CDR3 reads CASGGGLVAEAFF. Here the CDR3 DNA reads TGTGCCAGTGGTGGGGGGTTGGTCGCTGAAGCTTTCTTT.

The chain joins TRBV11-2 to TRBJ1-2; TRBD1 matches 8 bases. The germline CDR1 and CDR2 sequences are SGHAT and FQNNGV. Germline trimming cut 5 bases from V and 0 bases from J; bases unmatched to any gene: 5. CDR3 length: 15 residues. This chain's CDR3 is CASSDRTGPNYGYTF. DNA for the CDR3: TGTGCCAGCAGCGATCGGACAGGGCCTAACTATGGCTACACCTTC.

This clone was counted only a few times. The junction shows a germline mismatch at one end, possibly a read error. This sequence joins TRBV9 and TRBJ1-2, with 7 bases identical to TRBD1. Germline CDR1 is SGDLS and CDR2 is YYNGEE. The CDR3 covers 14 residues. The CDR3 protein is CASSILTTDREYPF. CDR3 bases: TGTGCCAGCAGCATCCTGACTACAGACAGGGAATACCCCTTC. The variable domain in full, with the rest retrieved from reference TRBV9 and TRBJ1-2, is DSGVTQTPKHLITATGQRVTLRCSPRSGDLSVYWYQQSLDQGLQFLIQYYNGEERAKGNILERFSAQQFPDLHSELNLSSLELGDSALYFCASSILTTDREYPFGSGTRLTVV.

The chain uses TRBV25-1 and TRBJ1-1; D possibly corresponds to TRBD1 (6 bases). The CDR3 totals 17 residues. CDR1 is MGHDK and CDR2 is SYGVNS in the germline V gene. Trimming cost V 8 bases and J 0 bases, with 22 bases left between them. The CDR3 bases are TGTGCCAGCCGTGCGATAAAACAGGGTTCCATGAACACTGAAGCTTTCTTT. Protein product: CASRAIKQGSMNTEAFF.

The CDR3 region has the DNA TGCGCCAGCAGCCAAGTCCGAGTAGCCGCCGATGGCTACACCTTC. Translated: CASSQVRVAADGYTF. The rearrangement links TRBV4-1 to TRBJ1-2; D unclear. The CDR3 runs to 15 residues. The germline V gene encodes CDR1 MGHRA and CDR2 YSYEKL. Trimming cost V 1 base and J 6 bases, with 15 bases left between them.

The chain uses TRBV6-5 and TRBJ1-3; D possibly corresponds to TRBD1 (5 bases). V lost 5 bases and J 1 base, leaving 9 bases between the germline ends. Germline V lookup: CDR1 MNHEY, CDR2 SVGAGI. The CDR3 totals 14 residues. The CDR3 region has the DNA TGTGCCAGCAGTCCCGGGACTTCTGGAAACACCATATATTTT. Translated: CASSPGTSGNTIYF.